One TCR beta chain is described in this entry. What it recognizes is unknown. Clones were read by immunoSEQ multiplex PCR, and TCRdb kept only the in-frame ones, dropping some. The sample records more than 850,000 clones, about 80% being singletons. The data were taken from a study of shared clonotypes between healthy human individuals. The wider study: Plates per donor: three CD4 naive, three CD4 memory, two CD8 naive, one CD8 memory.

V shed 6 bases, J shed 2 bases, and the junction held 4 bases outside the gene matches. Germline V gene data show CDR1 as SGHDT and CDR2 as YYEEEE. The CDR3 sequence is 14 residues long. The study's findings and limits: Among a handful of donors, around 5% of naive CD4 clonotypes were found in common.

The sequence was collected from a man between 18 and 29 years old in good health. Some clones in this sample may be carry-over from other donors' samples. The specimen was memory CD4+ T cells from PBMCs. Subset reported: CD45RA-negative fraction. The chain carries TRBV5-6 and TRBJ1-2; 10 bases fit TRBD1. The CDR3 coding sequence is TGTGCCAGCACCTGGGACAGGGGAAACTATGGCTACACCTTC. Its protein product is CASTWDRGNYGYTF.